The 32 T cell receptor beta chains below were found in one sample sequenced in a study of blood T cell repertoires in COVID-19. Method: immunoSEQ multiplex PCR; TCRdb's copy keeps in-frame clones and lacks some. The sample lists around 100,000 clones, about 88% seen once, with 2.1% in the top ten. The sample comprised peripheral blood. The receptors derive from a human donor in a cohort sampled during active COVID-19.

The chain links TRBV10-1 to TRBJ2-3, with 10 nucleotides matching TRBD1. Per germline, CDR1 WNHNN and CDR2 SYGVQD (reference sequence). The ends lost 4 bases at V and 4 bases at J; junction bases unmatched: 2. This CDR3 is 14 amino acids long. In nucleotides, the CDR3 is TGCGCCAGCAGTGCCGGGACAGGGGCAGATACGCAGTATTTT. This sequence encodes CASSAGTGADTQYF.

In this sample, this clone turned up once. This is likely an artifact of a read error, given a far larger clone one base away. V gene TRBV2 combines with J gene TRBJ2-7; 10 nucleotides align to TRBD1. The CDR3 covers 14 residues. The J segment lost 5 bases and the V segment lost 6 bases, leaving 7 bases of the junction unmatched. Germline CDR1 is SNHLY and CDR2 is FYNNEI. For the CDR3, the DNA is TGTGCCAGCAGCCTCGGACAGGGGGTCCACGAGCAGTACTTC. It translates to CASSLGQGVHEQYF.

CDR3 DNA: TGTGCAGGAGGAGATAGCTCTGGGGCCAACGTCCTGACTTTC. This codes for CAGGDSSGANVLTF. The chain carries TRBV5-4 and TRBJ2-6, with D perhaps matching TRBD2 (5 bases). The germline V gene encodes CDR1 SGHNT and CDR2 YYREEE (reference sequence). There are 14 residues in the CDR3.

This clone was recorded a few times. This chain links TRBV7-9 with TRBJ1-1; 9 positions agree with TRBD1. Germline loops: CDR1 SEHNR, CDR2 FQNEAQ (reference sequence). The CDR3 sequence is 15 residues long. J gave up 3 bases and V 5 bases, and 7 bases lay outside the gene matches. The CDR3 DNA reads TGTGCCAGCAGCGCGCACAGGGGGCGGGACACTGAAGCTTTCTTT. Residues: CASSAHRGRDTEAFF.

The CDR3 nucleotides are TGTGCCAGTAAGCCGTCGAGCTCTGGAAACACCATATATTTT. Residues: CASKPSSSGNTIYF. The V and J genes are TRBV19 and TRBJ1-3; no firm D call. Between the trimmed V and J ends, which lost 7 bases and 0 bases, there was a span of 10 bases. This CDR3 region has 14 residues. Germline CDR1 reads LNHDA; CDR2 reads SQIVND (reference sequence).

The sample holds a few counts of this clone. The rearrangement links TRBV5-6 to TRBJ2-5; 7 bases agree with TRBD1. Germline V gene data show CDR1 as SGHDT and CDR2 as YYEEEE. This CDR3 is 17 amino acids long. V lost 0 bases to trimming and J lost 2 bases; unmatched junction nucleotides: 10. The CDR3 DNA sequence: TGTGCCAGCAGCTTGGCCCGTTCAGGGGGAAGGCAAGAGACCCAGTACTTC. Its translation: CASSLARSGGRQETQYF.

V usage is TRBV9 and J usage is TRBJ2-2, with TRBD1 identical over 8 bases. Germline CDR1 SGDLS, CDR2 YYNGEE. The CDR3 has 16 residues. V shed 1 base and J 0 bases; nucleotides not matched to a gene: 2. The CDR3 protein is CASSVMGQANTGELFF. The CDR3 region has the DNA TGTGCCAGCAGCGTAATGGGACAGGCGAACACCGGGGAGCTGTTTTTT.

The CDR3 region has the DNA TGTGCCACGGCAAGGGGCGAGCAGTACTTC. It is translated as CATARGEQYF. The J gene is TRBJ2-7, the V gene TRBV28; weak D call: TRBD1 (5 bases). Trimming took off 10 bases at V and 6 bases at J, with 10 bases between the two ends. This CDR3 spans 10 amino acids. The germline V gene encodes CDR1 MDHEN and CDR2 SYDVKM. The entire variable domain, with the rest obtained from reference TRBV28 and TRBJ2-7, is as follows: DVKVTQSSRYLVKRTGEKVFLECVQDMDHENMFWYRQDPGLGLRLIYFSYDVKMKEKGDIPEGYSVSREKKERFSLILESASTNQTSMYLCATARGEQYFGPGTRLTVT.

The J gene is TRBJ2-3, the V gene TRBV30, with a weak D call TRBD1 (5 bases). Germline CDR1 GTSNPN, CDR2 SVGIG (reference sequence). V shed 1 base and J shed 5 bases, with 10 bases lying between them. This CDR3 region has 13 residues. This chain's CDR3 is CAWSAGYGDTQYF. The CDR3 coding sequence is TGTGCCTGGAGTGCAGGGTATGGAGATACGCAGTATTTT. The full variable domain, completed using reference TRBV30 and TRBJ2-3, is SQTIHQWPATLVQPVGSPLSLECTVEGTSNPNLYWYRQAAGRGLQLLFYSVGIGQISSEVPQNLSASRPQDRQFILSSKKLLLSDSGFYLCAWSAGYGDTQYFGPGTRLTVL.

This clone appeared a few times. This sequence joins TRBV9 and TRBJ1-2, with D perhaps matching TRBD1 (6 bases). Trimming removed 4 bases from V and 2 bases from J, with 15 bases in between. Germline loops: CDR1 SGDLS, CDR2 YYNGEE. CDR3 length equals 15 residues. The CDR3 loop is CASSTYSGTNYGYTF. The CDR3 nucleotides are TGTGCCAGCAGCACCTACTCCGGGACAAACTATGGCTACACCTTC.

The chain carries TRBV5-1 and TRBJ2-1; 12 positions agree with TRBD2. The CDR3 is 15 amino acids. Trimming cost V 5 bases and J 7 bases; bases outside gene matches: 7. Germline CDR1 is SGHRS and CDR2 is YFSETQ. CDR3 nucleotides: TGCGCCAGCAGACTAGCGGGGGGATCATTAAATGAGCAGTTCTTC. This encodes CASRLAGGSLNEQFF. Full variable domain (missing parts from reference TRBV5-1 and TRBJ2-1): KAGVTQTPRYLIKTRGQQVTLSCSPISGHRSVSWYQQTPGQGLQFLFEYFSETQRNKGNFPGRFSGRQFSNSRSEMNVSTLELGDSALYLCASRLAGGSLNEQFFGPGTRLTVL.

This chain uses TRBV7-2 with TRBJ2-7; D call uncertain. V dropped 1 base and J dropped 9 bases, with 7 bases sitting between them. Germline V gene sequence: CDR1 SGHTA, CDR2 FQGNSA. The CDR3 runs 11 residues. The chain's CDR3 is CASSLGAVQYF. CDR3 in DNA: TGTGCCAGCAGCTTAGGGGCTGTGCAGTACTTC.

This clone was seen a handful of times. At the DNA level, this CDR3 is encoded by other sequences in the same sample as well. The chain is built from TRBV5-1 and TRBJ1-1, with D possibly matching TRBD1 (5 bases). Germline V gives CDR1 SGHRS, CDR2 YFSETQ. Trimming took 2 bases from V and 1 from J, leaving 6 bases between them. The CDR3 sequence is 13 residues long. CDR3 region: CASSFGQNTEAFF. In DNA, the CDR3 is TGCGCCAGCAGCTTCGGACAGAACACTGAAGCTTTCTTT.

This clone was counted a single time. The chain has TRBV27 and TRBJ2-3; the D gene is possibly TRBD1 (6 bases). Germline CDR1 reads MNHEY; CDR2 reads SMNVEV (reference sequence). The germline V and J ends were trimmed by 5 bases and 0 bases, with 18 bases remaining between them. This CDR3 is 17 amino acids long. The CDR3 DNA is TGTGCCAGCAGTGGTGGGGGCGGCATTTCTAGCACAGATACGCAGTATTTT. Translating it yields CASSGGGGISSTDTQYF.

The V and J genes are TRBV9 and TRBJ1-3; D unclear. V was shortened by 0 bases and J by 4 bases, with 11 bases between the two germline ends. From germline, CDR1 is SGDLS and CDR2 YYNGEE. The CDR3 runs to 15 residues. CDR3 amino acids: CASSVGSLSGNTIYF. DNA of the CDR3: TGTGCCAGCAGCGTAGGGAGTCTCTCCGGAAACACCATATATTTT.

The chain is built from TRBV4-3 and TRBJ1-3; 11 bases match TRBD1. Looked up from germline, CDR1 is LGHNA and CDR2 is YSLEER. The CDR3 consists of 16 residues. With 4 bases clipped from V and 1 base from J, the junction kept 3 bases outside the gene matches. The DNA of the CDR3 is TGCGCCAGCAGCCTCGGGACAGGGGGATCTGGAAACACCATATATTTT. Amino acid sequence: CASSLGTGGSGNTIYF.

As concerns this clone: The same CDR3 can be traced to other DNA sequences in this sample. This rearrangement joins TRBV30 to TRBJ1-5, with 7 positions matching TRBD1. In germline, CDR1 is GTSNPN, CDR2 SVGIG (reference sequence). The CDR3 spans 15 residues. V was clipped by 1 base and J by 6 bases; unmatched bases: 9. The CDR3, as DNA: TGTGCCTGGAGTGCATTAGGGGCAGGGGGTCAGCCCCAGCATTTT. This translates into CAWSALGAGGQPQHF.

V is TRBV19 and J is TRBJ1-5; tentatively, D is TRBD1 (5 bases). Deletions cut 9 bases from V and 4 bases from J, with 16 bases between. Germline V gives CDR1 LNHDA, CDR2 SQIVND (reference sequence). The CDR3 extends over 14 amino acids. The CDR3 region is CASSTWGVNQPQHF. The CDR3 region has the DNA TGTGCCAGCTCGACATGGGGCGTGAATCAGCCCCAGCATTTT. Combining the CDR3 with reference TRBV19 and TRBJ1-5 gives the whole variable domain DGGITQSPKYLFRKEGQNVTLSCEQNLNHDAMYWYRQDPGQGLRLIYYSQIVNDFQKGDIAEGYSVSREKKESFPLTVTSAQKNPTAFYLCASSTWGVNQPQHFGDGTRLSIL.

In regard to this clone: This sample includes further DNA sequences coding for the same CDR3. The genes are TRBV27 and TRBJ2-1, with TRBD2 matching over 8 bases. J gave up 6 bases and V 0 bases, and 1 base lay outside the gene matches. The CDR3 has 14 amino acids. Germline V gene lookup returns CDR1 MNHEY and CDR2 SMNVEV (reference sequence). CDR3 nucleotide sequence: TGTGCCAGCAGTTTATCTGGGACTAGCAATGAGCAGTTCTTC. It yields the protein CASSLSGTSNEQFF.

The rearrangement links TRBV18 to TRBJ2-3; 8 nucleotides align to TRBD1. CDR1 KGHSH and CDR2 LQKENI come from the germline V gene. The CDR3 consists of 16 residues. V gave up 2 bases and J gave up 2 bases; unmatched junction bases: 6. CDR3 DNA sequence: TGTGCCAGCTCACCAGGGACAGGCTGGGACACAGATACGCAGTATTTT. Its protein is CASSPGTGWDTDTQYF.

The chain couples TRBV24-1 to TRBJ1-1; 10 bases agree with TRBD1. The trim removed 2 bases at V and 10 bases at J, leaving 9 bases unmatched. The CDR3 loop spans 15 amino acids. From germline, CDR1 is KGHDR and CDR2 SFDVKD. CDR3 amino acids: CATSDSGTGERVAFF. The CDR3 DNA follows: TGTGCCACCAGTGATTCCGGGACAGGGGAAAGAGTAGCTTTCTTT.

The chain employs TRBV18 and TRBJ1-5, with D possibly being TRBD1 (6 bases). The germline V gene has CDR1 KGHSH and CDR2 LQKENI. The germline V and J ends were trimmed by 6 bases and 4 bases, with 10 bases remaining between them. The length of the CDR3 is 13 residues. The CDR3 is CASSPRGNQPQHF. CDR3 sequence (DNA): TGTGCCAGCTCGCCCAGGGGTAATCAGCCCCAGCATTTT. Filled out from reference TRBV18 and TRBJ1-5, the complete variable domain reads NAGVMQNPRHLVRRRGQEARLRCSPMKGHSHVYWYRQLPEEGLKFMVYLQKENIIDESGMPKERFSAEFPKEGPSILRIQQVVRGDSAAYFCASSPRGNQPQHFGDGTRLSIL.

The chain recombines TRBV9 with TRBJ2-3, with a weak D call TRBD2 (5 bases). V lost 4 bases and J lost 2, with 8 bases in between. CDR3 length: 13 residues. The germline gives CDR1 SGDLS, CDR2 YYNGEE. The CDR3, as DNA: TGTGCCAGCAGCCCGGGGAACACAGATACGCAGTATTTT. As protein: CASSPGNTDTQYF.

The rearrangement joins TRBV28 to TRBJ2-7; D is perhaps TRBD1 (7 bases). CDR1 and CDR2 from the germline V gene are MDHEN and SYDVKM. Trimming cost V 3 bases and J 1 base, with 13 bases left between them. The CDR3 is 15 residues long. This CDR3 is CASSLVGGQSYEQYF. DNA of the CDR3: TGTGCCAGCAGTTTGGTCGGGGGACAGTCCTACGAGCAGTACTTC. The full variable domain, completed using reference TRBV28 and TRBJ2-7, is DVKVTQSSRYLVKRTGEKVFLECVQDMDHENMFWYRQDPGLGLRLIYFSYDVKMKEKGDIPEGYSVSREKKERFSLILESASTNQTSMYLCASSLVGGQSYEQYFGPGTRLTVT.

The V call is TRBV4-1, the J call TRBJ1-2; 8 nucleotides align to TRBD1. Germline values: CDR1 MGHRA, CDR2 YSYEKL. With V trimmed by 1 base and J by 6 bases, 7 bases remained unmatched. The CDR3 extends over 15 amino acids. The CDR3 is CASSQVSDRADGYTF. The CDR3 coding sequence is TGCGCCAGCAGCCAAGTATCGGACAGGGCTGATGGCTACACCTTC.

The rearrangement links TRBV7-9 to TRBJ2-3; 7 bases align to TRBD2. Trimming took 5 bases from V and 2 from J; bases not matched to a gene: 7. The germline V gene has CDR1 SEHNR and CDR2 FQNEAQ (reference sequence). CDR3 size: 15 residues. The CDR3 loop reads CASSRTSVITDTQYF. CDR3 DNA: TGTGCCAGCAGCCGGACTAGTGTTATCACAGATACGCAGTATTTT.

This clone was counted only a few times. The rearrangement links TRBV10-3 to TRBJ1-2; TRBD1 matches at 8 bases. Germline V lookup: CDR1 ENHRY, CDR2 SYGVKD. The J segment lost 3 bases and the V segment lost 3 bases, leaving 6 bases of the junction unmatched. The CDR3 covers 15 residues. The CDR3: CAISEGQGADYGYTF. The CDR3 DNA is TGTGCCATCAGTGAAGGGCAGGGGGCTGACTATGGCTACACCTTC.

The J gene is TRBJ2-1, the V gene TRBV5-1; 12 bases line up with TRBD2. CDR3 length equals 14 residues. Germline-derived CDR1 and CDR2 are SGHRS and YFSETQ. The J segment lost 6 bases and the V segment lost 4 bases, leaving 2 bases of the junction unmatched. The CDR3 DNA reads TGCGCCAGCAGCCCACTAGCGGGGGGCAATGAGCAGTTCTTC. This codes for CASSPLAGGNEQFF.

The rearrangement uses TRBV7-3 and TRBJ2-1; D might be TRBD2 (6 bases). Trimming shortened V by 4 bases and J by 1 base, and 14 bases separated the two germline ends. The V gene's germline CDR1 is SGHTA and CDR2 FQGTGA. The CDR3 extends over 16 amino acids. The DNA of the CDR3 is TGTGCCAGCAGCTCCTCCCCGGGAGTGTCCTACAATGAGCAGTTCTTC. As protein: CASSSSPGVSYNEQFF.

This sequence joins TRBV25-1 and TRBJ2-5, with D unclear. V lost 5 bases and J 5 bases, leaving 12 bases between the germline ends. Looked up from germline, CDR1 is MGHDK and CDR2 is SYGVNS. This CDR3 contains 13 residues. CDR3: CASSSLGRETQYF. The CDR3, as DNA: TGTGCCAGCAGTTCCCTGGGCAGGGAGACCCAGTACTTC.

CDR3 coding DNA: TGTGCCAGCAGCCCCAGTGGTGCGGGAGGTGGCACCGGGGAGCTGTTTTTT. Translating it yields CASSPSGAGGGTGELFF. The chain has TRBV3-1 (or the pseudogene TRBV3-2) and TRBJ2-2; 8 bases match TRBD2. Germline trimming cut 4 bases from V and 4 bases from J; bases unmatched to any gene: 11. There are 17 residues in the CDR3. Germline V gene data show CDR1 as LGHDT and CDR2 as YNNKEL (reference sequence).

The V gene is TRBV5-1, the J gene TRBJ2-1; 12 positions agree with TRBD1. The germline CDR1 and CDR2 sequences are SGHRS and YFSETQ. The CDR3 totals 16 residues. Trimming cost V 4 bases and J 12 bases; bases outside gene matches: 14. CDR3 sequence (DNA): TGCGCCAGCAGCCCGGGATCCGGGACAGGGGGCGCCTGGCAGTTCTTC. This codes for CASSPGSGTGGAWQFF.